This TCR beta chain was retrieved from a study of shared clonotypes between healthy human individuals. Whole-study results and caveats: Generation probabilities of non-shared clonotypes were lower (relative to those shared by all four donors).

On this clone itself: Its antigen is not known.

Among the donors, all were Caucasian adults who lived in Nashville, Tennessee. On sorted subsets, replicate PCRs used 200 to 250 ng DNA, or some 27,000 T cell genomes. Libraries were prepared by immunoSEQ multiplex PCR; TCRdb keeps only in-frame clonotypes and omits some of them. The sample lists millions of clones; 85% to 95% were seen once. The receptor comes from a man aged 18 to 35 in good health. The sequenced sample was naive CD4+ T cells sorted from blood. The subset was: CD45RA+ positively selected.

The CDR3 bases are TGCGCCAGCAGTGATTTTGTGGTTAACTATGGCTACACCTTC. Protein product: CASSDFVVNYGYTF. The chain is built from TRBV10-2 and TRBJ1-2; D is ambiguous. Between the trimmed V and J ends, which lost 3 bases and 1 base, there was a span of 9 bases. This CDR3 is built from 14 residues. From germline, CDR1 is WSHSY and CDR2 SAAADI.